The T cell receptor beta chain under discussion was sequenced for a study of Graves' ophthalmopathy and Graves' hyperthyroidism. This CDR3 contains 14 residues. Trimming pared 1 base from V and 5 bases from J, leaving 9 bases between. Germline loops: CDR1 SGHDT, CDR2 YYEEEE. The TCR beta CDR3 regions underwent amplification from RNA transcripts. The library came from an HTBI-primed first-round RT-PCR and a second-round multiplex PCR. TCRdb re-derived calls from the multiplex PCR reads in MiXCR, one entry per CDR3 protein. The data hold about 620,000 distinct CDR3 sequences, with roughly 20% observed a single time.

Source material: peripheral blood. This receptor was identified in a woman in her late teens or twenties with stable Graves' hyperthyroidism. Some clones in this sample may be carry-over from other donors' samples. This chain links TRBV5-6 with TRBJ2-2; D not certain. This CDR3 reads CASSLRLPTGELFF. The CDR3 DNA reads as TGTGCCAGCAGCTTGAGATTGCCGACCGGGGAGCTGTTTTTT.